The 29 T cell receptor beta chains listed next were all sequenced from one sample in a study of human T cells and chemical hapten exposure. The sample's time point: patch test 2, 6 weeks after DPC sensitization. The treatment denotes: therapeutic diphenylcyclopropenone sensitization with weekly scalp DPC. TCRdb called the RACE reads again in MiXCR, with one record for every CDR3 protein. The data contain about 69,000 distinct CDR3 sequences, over 9% of them singletons. The source was whole blood, collected in connection with sensitization to the hapten diphenylcyclopropenone (DPC). These TCRs come from a woman aged 45-65 years with alopecia areata. Some clones in this sample may be carry-over from other donors' samples.

This clonotype was seen many times. V and J are TRBV4-1 and TRBJ2-3; unclear D gene. CDR3 length equals 20 residues. V lost 0 bases and J lost 0, with 22 bases in between. CDR1 MGHRA and CDR2 YSYEKL come from the germline V gene. The CDR3 coding sequence is TGCGCCAGCAGCCAAGATACGGCCGGAGCCTCGACATCTAGCACAGATACGCAGTATTTT. As protein: CASSQDTAGASTSSTDTQYF.

In its sample, this clonotype was seen many times. The chain is built from TRBV19 and TRBJ2-1; TRBD2 might be the D (6 bases). V was shortened by 3 bases and J by 2 bases, with 11 bases between the two germline ends. Germline CDR1 reads LNHDA; CDR2 reads SQIVND (reference sequence). This CDR3 has 15 residues. The CDR3 bases are TGTGCCAGTAGTATTCAGGGACTTGCCTACAATGAGCAGTTCTTC. Amino acid sequence: CASSIQGLAYNEQFF.

This clonotype was observed at least ten times. This CDR3 reads CASSGRIAKNIQYF. CDR3 DNA sequence: TGTGCCAGCAGCGGACGGATAGCCAAAAACATTCAGTACTTC. The chain has TRBV11-2 and TRBJ2-4; no definite D call. The germline CDR1 and CDR2 sequences are SGHAT and FQNNGV. V lost 5 bases and J lost 0, with 8 bases in between. This CDR3 spans 14 amino acids. Variable domain in full (rest from reference TRBV11-2 and TRBJ2-4): EAGVAQSPRYKIIEKRQSVAFWCNPISGHATLYWYQQILGQGPKLLIQFQNNGVVDDSQLPKDRFSAERLKGVDSTLKIQPAKLEDSAVYLCASSGRIAKNIQYFGAGTRLSVL.

The genes are TRBV27 and TRBJ2-3; 10 nucleotides match TRBD2. This CDR3 region has 14 residues. V was pared by 5 bases and J by 8 bases, with 7 bases of the junction left unmatched. Germline V lookup: CDR1 MNHEY, CDR2 SMNVEV (reference sequence). The CDR3 loop reads CASSGRTSGGTQYF. In nucleotides, the CDR3 is TGTGCCAGCAGTGGCCGGACTAGCGGCGGTACGCAGTATTTT.

This clonotype showed up just a few times. The V call is TRBV29-1, the J call TRBJ2-3, with TRBD1 matching over 11 bases. The length of the CDR3 is 14 residues. V lost 6 bases and J lost 6; bases outside the gene matches: 8. Per the germline V gene, CDR1 is SQVTM and CDR2 is ANQGSEA. The CDR3 coding sequence is TGCAGCGTAGCGGACAGGGGGCGCGCCGATACGCAGTATTTT. Translating it yields CSVADRGRADTQYF.

This clonotype occurred many times. This sequence joins TRBV29-1 and TRBJ1-1, with 8 bases matching TRBD1. The CDR3 is 14 residues long. Germline-derived CDR1 and CDR2 are SQVTM and ANQGSEA. Trimming at V came to 4 bases and at J to 8 bases, leaving 12 bases not matched to a gene. CDR3 bases: TGCAGCGTTGTCGGAGGACAGGGTAGCGCCGAAGCTTTCTTT. Amino acids: CSVVGGQGSAEAFF. Filled out from reference TRBV29-1 and TRBJ1-1, the complete variable domain reads SAVISQKPSRDICQRGTSLTIQCQVDSQVTMMFWYRQQPGQSLTLIATANQGSEATYESGFVIDKFPISRPNLTFSTLTVSNMSPEDSSIYLCSVVGGQGSAEAFFGQGTRLTVV.

This clonotype was observed at least ten times. This chain joins TRBV19 and TRBJ2-5, with 7 bases that match TRBD2. CDR1 LNHDA and CDR2 SQIVND come from the germline V gene (reference sequence). The CDR3 length is 16 residues. V trimming: 3 bases; J trimming: 5 bases; junction bases outside the gene matches: 12. The CDR3 protein is CASSIQSGTIMETQYF. The CDR3 DNA is TGTGCCAGTAGTATCCAGAGCGGGACCATTATGGAGACCCAGTACTTC.

This clonotype was seen repeatedly, ten times or more. The V gene is TRBV29-1, the J gene TRBJ2-7; 11 nucleotides agree with TRBD1. The CDR3 is 12 amino acids. V gave up 5 bases and J gave up 6 bases; unmatched junction bases: 3. Germline CDR1 reads SQVTM; CDR2 reads ANQGSEA. The CDR3 loop reads CSVRDRGFEQYF. Here the CDR3 DNA reads TGCAGCGTTCGGGACAGGGGGTTCGAGCAGTACTTC.

This chain uses TRBV9 with TRBJ2-3, with D perhaps TRBD2 (7 bases). This CDR3 has 14 amino acids. Germline V CDR1 and CDR2: SGDLS, YYNGEE. Trimming removed 4 bases from V and 7 bases from J, with 16 bases in between. DNA of the CDR3: TGTGCCAGCAGCCTGGGGGGCGGGAGTTATACGCAGTATTTT. This codes for CASSLGGGSYTQYF.

This chain links TRBV14 with TRBJ2-1; D may be TRBD1 (6 bases). The CDR3 totals 13 residues. The V gene's germline CDR1 is SGHDN and CDR2 FVKESK. V shed 4 bases and J shed 4 bases, with 8 bases lying between them. CDR3 in DNA: TGTGCCAGCAGCCCCACAGGGTACAATGAGCAGTTCTTC. It specifies CASSPTGYNEQFF.

The table lists this clonotype with many counts. The rearrangement uses TRBV3-1 and TRBJ1-1; 7 nucleotides match TRBD1. CDR3 size: 14 residues. V was pared by 4 bases and J by 9 bases, with 11 bases of the junction left unmatched. Germline CDR1 LGHDT, CDR2 YNNKEL (reference sequence). The CDR3: CASSRTNRGQKAFF. CDR3 DNA: TGTGCCAGCAGCCGGACTAACAGGGGACAAAAAGCTTTCTTT.

The chain combines TRBV30 with TRBJ2-1; D ambiguous. Germline V lookup: CDR1 GTSNPN, CDR2 SVGIG (reference sequence). V lost 2 bases to trimming and J lost 7 bases, with 12 bases between them. CDR3 size: 13 residues. The CDR3: CAWSLGRVNEQFF. CDR3 bases: TGTGCCTGGAGTCTCGGTAGAGTGAATGAGCAGTTCTTC.

This clonotype was observed many times. V is TRBV6-5 and J is TRBJ2-3; no definite D call. CDR1 is MNHEY and CDR2 is SVGAGI in the germline V gene. The ends were cut back, 7 bases at V and 1 base at J, with 9 bases in the middle. The CDR3 runs to 13 residues. The CDR3 region has the DNA TGTGCCAGCACCCCTGGAGGCACAGATACGCAGTATTTT. Translated, it gives CASTPGGTDTQYF.

Many counts were recorded for this clonotype. This chain links TRBV19 with TRBJ1-5; D call uncertain. Per the germline V gene, CDR1 is LNHDA and CDR2 is SQIVND (reference sequence). The CDR3 is 15 residues long. With 8 bases removed from V and 1 base from J, the gap between germline ends came to 15 bases. The CDR3 is CASVAEGLSNQPQHF. CDR3 DNA: TGTGCCAGTGTAGCAGAGGGCTTAAGCAATCAGCCCCAGCATTTT.

This clonotype showed up many times. The J gene is TRBJ2-4, the V gene TRBV10-3, with 10 bases lining up with TRBD1. Germline loops: CDR1 ENHRY, CDR2 SYGVKD. This CDR3 comprises 17 residues. The ends lost 2 bases at V and 0 bases at J; junction bases unmatched: 4. CDR3 sequence: CAISEGRDRGAKNIQYF. The CDR3 coding sequence is TGTGCCATCAGTGAGGGACGGGACAGGGGAGCCAAAAACATTCAGTACTTC.

This clonotype has ten or more counts. The gene calls are TRBV24-1 and TRBJ2-2, with TRBD1 identical over 9 bases. The germline CDR1 and CDR2 sequences are KGHDR and SFDVKD. This CDR3 has 16 amino acids. After removal of 3 bases from V and 1 base from J, the junction contained 2 bases not matched to a gene. CDR3 loop: CATSDTGQGNTGELFF. CDR3 coding DNA: TGTGCCACCAGTGATACGGGACAGGGGAACACCGGGGAGCTGTTTTTT.

In this sample, this clonotype turned up a few times. The chain has TRBV12-5 and TRBJ2-2; 8 nucleotides agree with TRBD2. This CDR3 is 14 amino acids long. The V segment lost 9 bases and the J segment 0 bases; nucleotides outside the gene matches: 3. The germline CDR1 and CDR2 sequences are LGHNT and FRNRAP. Here the CDR3 reads CASGSGTNTGELFF. CDR3 in DNA: TGTGCTAGCGGTAGCGGGACGAACACCGGGGAGCTGTTTTTT. The variable domain in full, with the rest retrieved from reference TRBV12-5 and TRBJ2-2, is DARVTQTPRHKVTEMGQEVTMRCQPILGHNTVFWYRQTMMQGLELLAYFRNRAPLDDSGMPKDRFSAEMPDATLATLKIQPSEPRDSAVYFCASGSGTNTGELFFGEGSRLTVL.

The V and J genes are TRBV6-1 and TRBJ2-3; a possible D gene is TRBD2 (6 bases). The CDR3 is made up of 16 amino acids. Per the germline V gene, CDR1 is MNHNS and CDR2 is SASEGT. V lost 6 bases and J lost 4, with 20 bases in between. CDR3 DNA: TGTGCCAGCAGGGGGTCTGCGGGCGGGGTTTCAGATACGCAGTATTTT. This translates into CASRGSAGGVSDTQYF.

This chain joins TRBV11-2 and TRBJ1-1; possible D gene TRBD1, 6 bases. The CDR3 extends over 15 amino acids. Germline-derived CDR1 and CDR2 are SGHAT and FQNNGV. Trimming removed 5 bases from V and 3 bases from J, with 16 bases in between. The CDR3 DNA follows: TGTGCCAGCAGCCCTCTCAAACAGGGATACACTGAAGCTTTCTTT. Its protein is CASSPLKQGYTEAFF.

This clonotype was detected ten times or more. This chain joins TRBV29-1 and TRBJ2-1; a possible D gene is TRBD1 (5 bases). V lost 5 bases and J 6 bases, leaving 14 bases between the germline ends. Germline V CDR1 and CDR2: SQVTM, ANQGSEA. This CDR3 is built from 13 residues. CDR3: CSVQGLRLNEQFF. In nucleotides, the CDR3 is TGCAGCGTTCAGGGTCTTCGCCTCAATGAGCAGTTCTTC.

The rearrangement joins TRBV6-6 to TRBJ2-7; 13 bases match TRBD2. The trim removed 6 bases at V and 2 bases at J, leaving 1 base unmatched. The length of the CDR3 is 14 residues. Looked up from germline, CDR1 is MNHNY and CDR2 is SVGAGI (reference sequence). The CDR3 spells CASRLAGGPYEQYF. Written as DNA, the CDR3 is TGTGCCAGCAGACTAGCGGGAGGGCCCTACGAGCAGTACTTC.

There are a few counts of this clonotype. The chain combines TRBV20-1 with TRBJ1-1; the D gene is possibly TRBD1 (5 bases). Germline assignment: CDR1 DFQATT and CDR2 SNEGSKA (reference sequence). Trimming cost V 5 bases and J 0 bases, with 13 bases left between them. This CDR3 spans 14 amino acids. CDR3 in amino acids: CSAARTGLNTEAFF. CDR3 sequence (DNA): TGCAGTGCTGCACGTACAGGTCTGAACACTGAAGCTTTCTTT.

This clonotype was seen at least ten times. This chain links TRBV3-1 with TRBJ1-4; 7 bases match TRBD1. This CDR3 is built from 13 residues. Trimming took 1 base from V and 11 from J; bases not matched to a gene: 4. In germline, CDR1 is LGHDT, CDR2 YNNKEL (reference sequence). CDR3 coding DNA: TGTGCCAGCAGCCAAGCTGTACAGGGGAAACTGTTTTTT. It is translated as CASSQAVQGKLFF.

This clonotype showed up just a few times. The rearrangement links TRBV5-1 to TRBJ1-1; no clear D. The CDR3 extends over 13 amino acids. V was cut by 0 bases and J by 5 bases, with 8 bases left in between. Germline V gene lookup returns CDR1 SGHRS and CDR2 YFSETQ. The CDR3 loop reads CASSLDGDTEAFF. CDR3 sequence (DNA): TGCGCCAGCAGCTTGGATGGGGATACTGAAGCTTTCTTT.

This clonotype showed up just a few times. The chain carries TRBV6-6 and TRBJ2-7, with 9 bases matching TRBD1. Looked up from germline, CDR1 is MNHNY and CDR2 is SVGAGI (reference sequence). J gave up 3 bases and V 4 bases, and 10 bases lay outside the gene matches. The CDR3 consists of 16 residues. The CDR3 nucleotides read TGTGCCAGCAGTTCGATAAAACCGGGACAGGGCTACGAGCAGTACTTC. It encodes CASSSIKPGQGYEQYF.

This clonotype was found many times. This rearrangement joins TRBV30 to TRBJ1-1; D is unresolved. Looked up from germline, CDR1 is GTSNPN and CDR2 is SVGIG (reference sequence). This CDR3 is built from 13 residues. The germline V and J ends were trimmed by 0 bases and 0 bases, with 5 bases remaining between them. In DNA, the CDR3 is TGTGCCTGGAGTGTAGTTATGAACACTGAAGCTTTCTTT. Translated: CAWSVVMNTEAFF. Supplemented by reference TRBV30 and TRBJ1-1, the full variable domain reads SQTIHQWPATLVQPVGSPLSLECTVEGTSNPNLYWYRQAAGRGLQLLFYSVGIGQISSEVPQNLSASRPQDRQFILSSKKLLLSDSGFYLCAWSVVMNTEAFFGQGTRLTVV.

This clonotype was observed at least ten times. V gene TRBV18 combines with J gene TRBJ1-5, with 7 bases identical to TRBD1. V lost 4 bases and J lost 4; bases outside the gene matches: 7. The CDR3 loop spans 15 amino acids. Germline lookup yields CDR1 KGHSH and CDR2 LQKENI. CDR3 DNA sequence: TGTGCCAGCTCACAGGGACAGCCCCTAAATCAGCCCCAGCATTTT. Protein product: CASSQGQPLNQPQHF.

V gene TRBV29-1 combines with J gene TRBJ2-7; 13 nucleotides line up with TRBD2. Trimming cost V 6 bases and J 3 bases; bases outside gene matches: 2. The germline V gene encodes CDR1 SQVTM and CDR2 ANQGSEA. The CDR3 runs 13 residues. In DNA form, the CDR3 reads TGCAGCGTACGGACTAGCGGGAGCTACGAGCAGTACTTC. This gives the protein CSVRTSGSYEQYF.

The rearrangement uses TRBV19 and TRBJ2-5; 8 bases map to TRBD2. V shed 5 bases and J 5 bases; nucleotides not matched to a gene: 7. This CDR3 comprises 14 residues. Looked up from germline, CDR1 is LNHDA and CDR2 is SQIVND (reference sequence). CDR3 in DNA: TGTGCCAGTAGTCTCAGCGGGAGCTATGAGACCCAGTACTTC. Protein product: CASSLSGSYETQYF. Complete variable domain (other parts from reference TRBV19 and TRBJ2-5): DGGITQSPKYLFRKEGQNVTLSCEQNLNHDAMYWYRQDPGQGLRLIYYSQIVNDFQKGDIAEGYSVSREKKESFPLTVTSAQKNPTAFYLCASSLSGSYETQYFGPGTRLLVL.